Following are 16 T cell receptor beta chains from one sample sequenced in a study of cytomegalovirus exposure and HLA in healthy donors. Primers included in the PCR were 60 Vbeta and 13 Jbeta primers. Assay: immunoSEQ multiplex PCR; the TCRdb copy retains only in-frame clones and omits some. The data show fewer than 100,000 clones, 6% to 9% seen once. Material for sequencing was PBMCs. The receptors stem from a man in his fifties or sixties in good health and CMV-seronegative.

This clone showed up just a few times. The J gene is TRBJ2-4, the V gene TRBV4-3; no reliable D call. Germline-derived CDR1 and CDR2 are LGHNA and YSLEER. The CDR3 covers 16 residues. The V and J ends lost 4 bases and 0 bases respectively, with 13 bases between them. DNA of the CDR3: TGCGCCAGCAGCCCAGCGAGAACTATAGCCAAAAACATTCAGTACTTC. Protein sequence: CASSPARTIAKNIQYF.

The rearrangement joins TRBV29-1 to TRBJ2-3, with no clear D. CDR3 size: 13 residues. From germline, CDR1 is SQVTM and CDR2 ANQGSEA. The ends were cut back, 4 bases at V and 2 bases at J, with 10 bases in the middle. CDR3 amino acids: CSVGGRNTDTQYF. CDR3 in DNA: TGCAGCGTTGGTGGCAGGAACACAGATACGCAGTATTTT.

This chain joins TRBV9 and TRBJ2-1, with TRBD2 matching 8 bases. CDR1 and CDR2 from the germline V gene are SGDLS and YYNGEE. V lost 4 bases to trimming and J lost 9 bases; unmatched junction nucleotides: 12. This CDR3 region has 15 residues. In DNA form, the CDR3 reads TGTGCCAGCAGCCCGGGACTAGTGGAGGAGAGTGAGCAGTTCTTC. As protein: CASSPGLVEESEQFF.

There are a few counts of this clone. V gene TRBV9 combines with J gene TRBJ2-7; the match to TRBD2 covers 9 bases. This CDR3 is 15 amino acids long. CDR1 and CDR2 (germline): SGDLS, YYNGEE. After removal of 4 bases from V and 2 bases from J, the junction contained 7 bases not matched to a gene. CDR3 DNA: TGTGCCAGCAGCCCGACAGCGGGAGGCCCCTACGAGCAGTACTTC. Translating gives CASSPTAGGPYEQYF. Filled out from reference TRBV9 and TRBJ2-7, the complete variable domain reads DSGVTQTPKHLITATGQRVTLRCSPRSGDLSVYWYQQSLDQGLQFLIQYYNGEERAKGNILERFSAQQFPDLHSELNLSSLELGDSALYFCASSPTAGGPYEQYFGPGTRLTVT.

Only a few counts were recorded for this clone. The chain is built from TRBV18 and TRBJ1-4; 8 bases map to TRBD1. CDR1 KGHSH and CDR2 LQKENI come from the germline V gene. Losses at the gene ends were 3 bases for V and 6 bases for J; bases not matched to a gene: 6. This CDR3 comprises 15 residues. The CDR3 coding sequence is TGTGCCAGCTCACCCCGGACAGGGAACGATGAAAAACTGTTTTTT. Translation gives CASSPRTGNDEKLFF.

This clone was observed a few times. The J gene is TRBJ2-7, the V gene TRBV11-1; D unresolved. Trimming took 6 bases from V and 5 from J, leaving 14 bases between them. CDR1 is SGHAT and CDR2 is FQDESV in the germline V gene (reference sequence). The CDR3 contains 13 residues. CDR3 protein: CASSTGRRDEQYF. For the CDR3, the DNA is TGTGCCAGCAGTACTGGTCGCCGGGACGAGCAGTACTTC.

J is TRBJ2-2 and V is TRBV9, with D perhaps matching TRBD2 (5 bases). CDR1 is SGDLS, CDR2 YYNGEE, per germline. There are 13 residues in the CDR3. V was pared by 0 bases and J by 7 bases, with 7 bases between. The CDR3 nucleotides read TGTGCCAGCAGCGTAGTACTAGGCGGGGAGCTGTTTTTT. Translated: CASSVVLGGELFF.

This sequence joins TRBV7-9 and TRBJ2-7, with TRBD1 matching over 8 bases. V was clipped by 1 base and J by 3 bases; unmatched bases: 2. There are 14 residues in the CDR3. Germline values: CDR1 SEHNR, CDR2 FQNEAQ (reference sequence). The CDR3 here is CASSLGTGSYEQYF. The CDR3 coding sequence is TGTGCCAGCAGCTTAGGGACAGGGAGCTACGAGCAGTACTTC.

This clone was found once. V gene TRBV6-1 combines with J gene TRBJ2-5; possibly TRBD1 for D (5 bases). The germline gives CDR1 MNHNS, CDR2 SASEGT. V was shortened by 2 bases and J by 4 bases, with 5 bases between the two germline ends. The CDR3 is made up of 12 amino acids. Here the CDR3 DNA reads TGTGCCAGCAGTGAAAGGGGAGAGACCCAGTACTTC. As protein: CASSERGETQYF.

This chain links TRBV10-3 with TRBJ1-5; D gene ambiguous. Per the germline V gene, CDR1 is ENHRY and CDR2 is SYGVKD. The V and J ends lost 5 bases and 2 bases respectively, with 10 bases between them. The CDR3 spans 14 residues. CDR3 coding DNA: TGTGCCATCAGTCGTTTTCCTGGCAATCAGCCCCAGCATTTT. Translation: CAISRFPGNQPQHF.

This sequence joins TRBV5-6 and TRBJ2-3, with unresolved D. The CDR3 loop spans 15 amino acids. V was clipped by 4 bases and J by 2 bases, with 14 bases between them. Germline CDR1 reads SGHDT; CDR2 reads YYEEEE. CDR3 residues: CASSPQVRHTDTQYF. The CDR3 DNA sequence: TGTGCCAGCAGCCCTCAGGTTAGACACACAGATACGCAGTATTTT.

The chain combines TRBV6-6 with TRBJ1-5; 7 nucleotides align to TRBD1. From germline, CDR1 is MNHNY and CDR2 SVGAGI (reference sequence). The CDR3 is 15 amino acids. V was clipped by 6 bases and J by 0 bases; unmatched bases: 5. CDR3 region: CASSPGQDSNQPQHF. CDR3 bases: TGTGCCAGCAGCCCCGGACAGGATAGCAATCAGCCCCAGCATTTT.

The chain employs TRBV5-1 and TRBJ1-2, with TRBD1 as a possible D gene (6 bases). The CDR3 covers 15 residues. V was cut by 4 bases and J by 2 bases, with 15 bases left in between. CDR1 and CDR2 from the germline V gene are SGHRS and YFSETQ. The CDR3 nucleotides are TGCGCCAGCAGCAGAAACAGGGATAAGAACTATGGCTACACCTTC. This gives the protein CASSRNRDKNYGYTF. Drawing the rest from reference TRBV5-1 and TRBJ1-2, the complete variable domain is KAGVTQTPRYLIKTRGQQVTLSCSPISGHRSVSWYQQTPGQGLQFLFEYFSETQRNKGNFPGRFSGRQFSNSRSEMNVSTLELGDSALYLCASSRNRDKNYGYTFGSGTRLTVV.

Concerning this clone: Other DNA sequences within the sample encode an identical CDR3. The rearrangement uses TRBV28 and TRBJ2-1; TRBD2 matches at 12 bases. Germline CDR1 and CDR2: MDHEN and SYDVKM. This CDR3 region has 16 residues. V lost 4 bases to trimming and J lost 9 bases; unmatched junction nucleotides: 10. In DNA form, the CDR3 reads TGTGCCAGCAGTTCCGGACTAGCGGGGTCGTATGGTGAGCAGTTCTTC. Amino acid sequence: CASSSGLAGSYGEQFF.

The sample holds a few counts of this clone. The rearrangement joins TRBV27 to TRBJ2-7; 9 nucleotides align to TRBD1. Germline values: CDR1 MNHEY, CDR2 SMNVEV (reference sequence). With 11 bases clipped from V and 5 bases from J, the junction kept 16 bases outside the gene matches. CDR3 length: 15 amino acids. The CDR3 DNA reads TGTGCCCAAGGTACTCTCCGGGACAGGGCTCACGAGCAGTACTTC. Its protein is CAQGTLRDRAHEQYF.

This clone was observed a handful of times. The chain couples TRBV11-2 to TRBJ2-7; no firm D call. Germline CDR1 and CDR2: SGHAT and FQNNGV. This CDR3 comprises 14 residues. The V end was cut by 1 base, the J end by 0 bases, with 7 bases between. The CDR3 nucleotides are TGTGCCAGCAGCTTAGGAGTTATCTCCTACGAGCAGTACTTC. Its protein is CASSLGVISYEQYF.